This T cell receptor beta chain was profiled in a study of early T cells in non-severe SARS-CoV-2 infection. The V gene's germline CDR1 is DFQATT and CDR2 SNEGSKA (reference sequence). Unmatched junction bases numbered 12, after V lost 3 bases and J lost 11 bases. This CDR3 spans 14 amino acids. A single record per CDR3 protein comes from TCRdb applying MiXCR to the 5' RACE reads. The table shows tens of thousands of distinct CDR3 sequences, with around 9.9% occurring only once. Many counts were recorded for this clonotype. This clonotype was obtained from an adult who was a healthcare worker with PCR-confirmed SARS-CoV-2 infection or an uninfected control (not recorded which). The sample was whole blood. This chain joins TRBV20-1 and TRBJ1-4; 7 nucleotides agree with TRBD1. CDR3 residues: CSARFEGANLKLFF. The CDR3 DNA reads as TGCAGTGCTAGGTTCGAGGGGGCGAATCTGAAACTGTTTTTT.